These 13 T cell receptor beta chains share one sample of origin, sequenced in a study of OX40 agonist ivuxolimab in advanced cancers. Only in-frame clones appear in the TCRdb table, and some are missing; sequencing was by immunoSEQ multiplex PCR. The sample has about 26,000 clones; around 79% are singletons. Sequencing was performed on CD4+ or CD8+ T cells sorted from blood, taken in a trial of the OX40 agonist ivuxolimab. The receptor set was obtained from an adult with an advanced solid tumor such as melanoma, head and neck, liver or kidney cancer.

This clone has just one count. The chain carries TRBV13 and TRBJ1-5; a weak D match, TRBD1 (6 bases). This CDR3 is built from 16 residues. Between the trimmed V and J ends, which lost 2 bases and 5 bases, there was a span of 16 bases. Per the germline V gene, CDR1 is PRHDT and CDR2 is FYEKMQ (reference sequence). CDR3 bases: TGTGCCAGCAGCTTACGCAGGGAGAAGGGGGATCAGCCCCAGCATTTT. Its translation is CASSLRREKGDQPQHF.

The chain uses TRBV5-1 and TRBJ2-5, with unresolved D. The germline CDR1 and CDR2 sequences are SGHRS and YFSETQ. This CDR3 is 16 amino acids long. The germline V and J ends were trimmed by 3 bases and 1 base, with 16 bases remaining between them. CDR3 in DNA: TGCGCCAGCAGCTGGGCGATAGACGGCATCCAAGAGACCCAGTACTTC. This translates into CASSWAIDGIQETQYF.

The gene calls are TRBV15 and TRBJ2-1; TRBD2 aligns across 13 bases. The germline CDR1 and CDR2 sequences are LNHNV and YYDKDF (reference sequence). The CDR3 runs 17 residues. V lost 0 bases to trimming and J lost 4 bases; unmatched junction nucleotides: 3. DNA of the CDR3: TGTGCCACCAGCAGAGAGCGACTAGCGGGAGGTTACAATGAGCAGTTCTTC. It encodes CATSRERLAGGYNEQFF.

This CDR3 reads CASTGGRGETEAFF. The CDR3 DNA follows: TGTGCCAGCACTGGGGGTCGGGGTGAAACTGAAGCTTTCTTT. The rearrangement links TRBV28 to TRBJ1-1, with a tentative D call TRBD1 (5 bases). The CDR3 contains 14 residues. V lost 7 bases and J 5 bases, leaving 17 bases between the germline ends. Looked up from germline, CDR1 is MDHEN and CDR2 is SYDVKM.

This clone turned up a few times. This chain links TRBV20-1 with TRBJ2-1; the D is unclear. CDR3 length: 11 residues. Trimming cost V 7 bases and J 9 bases, with 13 bases left between them. CDR1 DFQATT and CDR2 SNEGSKA come from the germline V gene (reference sequence). CDR3 protein: CSGGPPSEQFF. CDR3 nucleotide sequence: TGCAGTGGCGGACCCCCCAGTGAGCAGTTCTTC.

This clone ranks as large. Compared with germline, one end of the junction differs, possibly owing to a read error. The chain employs TRBV7-7 and TRBJ2-1; 12 nucleotides match TRBD1. CDR1 is SSHAT, CDR2 FNYEAQ, per germline (reference sequence). The CDR3 sequence is 15 residues long. The CDR3, as DNA: TGTGCTAGCAGCCCAGCAGGGACAGGGGGCGACGAGCAGTTCTTC. Protein sequence: CASSPAGTGGDEQFF.

The V and J genes are TRBV4-1 and TRBJ2-7; 10 bases are a match to TRBD1. Germline-derived CDR1 and CDR2 are MGHRA and YSYEKL. V was clipped by 0 bases and J by 7 bases; unmatched bases: 3. The CDR3 consists of 14 residues. This chain's CDR3 is CASSQDGTGDEQYF. CDR3 nucleotide sequence: TGCGCCAGCAGCCAAGATGGGACAGGGGATGAGCAGTACTTC.

The chain joins TRBV7-3 to TRBJ2-3, with 7 bases lining up with TRBD2. The length of the CDR3 is 15 residues. The V and J ends lost 5 bases and 0 bases, in that order; junction bases with no gene match: 5. Per germline, CDR1 SGHTA and CDR2 FQGTGA. The chain's CDR3 is CASSGAGGSTDTQYF. In DNA, the CDR3 is TGTGCCAGCAGCGGGGCCGGGGGGAGCACAGATACGCAGTATTTT.

The chain couples TRBV11-1 to TRBJ2-7; 11 bases are a match to TRBD1. Germline V lookup: CDR1 SGHAT, CDR2 FQDESV (reference sequence). Germline trimming cut 2 bases from V and 6 bases from J; bases unmatched to any gene: 6. The CDR3 totals 15 residues. CDR3 in DNA: TGTGCCAGCAGCTTAATCCCGGACAGGGGGCCCGAGCAGTACTTC. It is translated as CASSLIPDRGPEQYF.

The chain links TRBV4-2 to TRBJ2-2; D could derive from TRBD1 or TRBD2 (6 bases each). Germline CDR1 reads LGHNA; CDR2 reads YNFKEQ. V lost 0 bases and J 7 bases, leaving 18 bases between the germline ends. The CDR3 has 17 residues. CDR3 region: CASSQDPRGQDDGELFF. Written as DNA, the CDR3 is TGTGCCAGCAGCCAAGATCCACGGGGGCAGGATGACGGGGAGCTGTTTTTT.

The chain joins TRBV9 to TRBJ2-5; a possible D gene is TRBD1 (6 bases). Germline V gene sequence: CDR1 SGDLS, CDR2 YYNGEE. This CDR3 is 16 amino acids long. The V end lost 1 base, the J end lost 3 bases, and 16 bases lay between the germline ends. Written as DNA, the CDR3 is TGTGCCAGCAGCGTAACCTTACAGGGTGAAGAAGAGACCCAGTACTTC. Translation gives CASSVTLQGEEETQYF.

The genes are TRBV2 and TRBJ1-4; unclear D gene. Per the germline V gene, CDR1 is SNHLY and CDR2 is FYNNEI. CDR3 length: 15 residues. Trimming took 7 bases from V and 5 from J, leaving 17 bases between them. This chain's CDR3 is CASNPFGPENEKLFF. In DNA form, the CDR3 reads TGTGCCAGCAATCCATTCGGCCCCGAGAATGAAAAACTGTTTTTT.

This clone was observed a single time. The chain carries TRBV6-5 and TRBJ1-1, with D hard to call. CDR1 and CDR2 (germline): MNHEY, SVGAGI. The V gene lost 7 bases and the J gene lost 4 bases, with 10 bases spanning the gap. The CDR3 runs to 12 residues. CDR3 residues: CASNSQITEAFF. The CDR3 DNA reads as TGTGCCAGCAATTCACAGATCACTGAAGCTTTCTTT.